The present T cell receptor (beta chain) was sequenced within a study of control samples from healthy donors and cancer patients. The ends were cut back, 3 bases at V and 5 bases at J, with 13 bases in the middle. The CDR3 totals 15 residues. Germline lookup yields CDR1 KGHSH and CDR2 LQKENI. Generated by immunoSEQ multiplex PCR, the TCRdb table keeps only in-frame clones and is missing some. Of approximately 85,000 clones in the sample, about 88% are singletons; the top ten hold 6.5% to 8%. This TCR was sampled from a woman aged 55-70 years in good health. The chain combines TRBV18 with TRBJ2-2; tentatively, D is TRBD2 (5 bases). The material sequenced was blood. The CDR3 region is CASSPDYLRTGELFF. The DNA of the CDR3 is TGTGCCAGCTCACCTGACTATCTCCGGACCGGGGAGCTGTTTTTT.